This TCR beta chain was obtained from a study of T cell changes during pregnancy in multiple sclerosis. Details on this clone: The same CDR3 can be traced to other DNA sequences in this sample.

The CDR3 length is 14 residues. Germline trimming cut 3 bases from V and 4 bases from J; bases unmatched to any gene: 2. CDR1 and CDR2 (germline): KGHSH, LQKENI. Assay used: immunoSEQ multiplex PCR; TCRdb lists only in-frame clones, some missing. The sample records approximately 130,000 clones, 90% to 95% being singletons. The sample in question was peripheral blood, obtained before pregnancy. This sequence originates from a female donor with multiple sclerosis, enrolled in a pregnancy study. The V call is TRBV18, the J call TRBJ1-5, with TRBD1 matching over 8 bases. CDR3 residues: CASSPGQGNQPQHF. The CDR3 DNA sequence: TGTGCCAGCTCACCTGGACAGGGAAATCAGCCCCAGCATTTT.